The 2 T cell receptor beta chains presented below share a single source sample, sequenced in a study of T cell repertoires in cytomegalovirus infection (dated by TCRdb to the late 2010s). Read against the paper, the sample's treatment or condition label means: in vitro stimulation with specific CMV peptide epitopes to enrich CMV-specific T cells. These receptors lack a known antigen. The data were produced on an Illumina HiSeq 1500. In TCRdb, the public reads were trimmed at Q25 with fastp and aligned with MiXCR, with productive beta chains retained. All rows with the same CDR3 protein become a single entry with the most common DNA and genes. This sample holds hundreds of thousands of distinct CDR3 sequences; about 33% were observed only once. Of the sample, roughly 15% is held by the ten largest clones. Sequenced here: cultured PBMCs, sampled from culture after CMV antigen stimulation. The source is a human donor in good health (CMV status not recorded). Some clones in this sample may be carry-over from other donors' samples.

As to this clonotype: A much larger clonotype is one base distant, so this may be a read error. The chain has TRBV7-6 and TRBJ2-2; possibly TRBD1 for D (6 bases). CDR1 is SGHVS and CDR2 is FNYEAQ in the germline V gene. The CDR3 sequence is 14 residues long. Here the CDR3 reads CASSYTGNTGELLF. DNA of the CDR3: TGTGCCAGCAGCTATACAGGGAACACCGGGGAGCTGTTGTTT. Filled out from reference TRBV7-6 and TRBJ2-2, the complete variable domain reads GAGVSQSPRYKVTKRGQDVALRCDPISGHVSLYWYRQALGQGPEFLTYFNYEAQQDKSGLPNDRFSAERPEGSISTLTIQRTEQRDSAMYRCASSYTGNTGELLFGEGSRLTVL.

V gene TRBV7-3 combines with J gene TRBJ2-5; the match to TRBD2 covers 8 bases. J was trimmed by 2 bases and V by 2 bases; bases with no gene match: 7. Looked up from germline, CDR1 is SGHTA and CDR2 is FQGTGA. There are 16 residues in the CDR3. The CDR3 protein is CASSLSFGTRQETQYF. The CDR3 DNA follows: TGTGCCAGCAGCTTATCCTTCGGGACTAGACAAGAGACCCAGTACTTC.